This TCR beta chain originates from a study of blood T cell repertoires in COVID-19. The assay was immunoSEQ multiplex PCR, and TCRdb's table has in-frame clones only and misses some. The table shows more than 25,000 clones, with about 90% occurring only once. Between the trimmed V and J ends, which lost 3 bases and 5 bases, there was a span of 13 bases. Germline V CDR1 and CDR2: LNHNV, YYDKDF (reference sequence). This CDR3 is built from 14 residues. The source is a man between 65 and 85 years old with active or convalescent COVID-19. Sample: peripheral blood. The chain has TRBV15 and TRBJ1-1; TRBD1 might be the D (5 bases). The CDR3 nucleotides read TGTGCCACCAGCAGCGGGCAGGGTTATACTGAAGCTTTCTTT. Its protein is CATSSGQGYTEAFF.